This T cell receptor (beta chain) was captured by sequencing in a study of CD8 T cells in Susac syndrome. Reverse transcription of roughly 0.5 to 1 ug RNA was performed with random hexamers. With immunoSEQ multiplex PCR, TCR beta CDR3 was amplified across 54 Vbeta and 13 Jbeta. TCRdb reprocessed the immunoSEQ multiplex PCR reads via MiXCR and lists one record per CDR3 protein. The sample holds about 200,000 distinct CDR3 sequences, over 90% seen once. This sequence originates from a human donor with multiple sclerosis. The sequencing input was CD4+ T cells from PBMCs.

As DNA, the CDR3 is TGTGCCAGCAGTTACCCGGGAGTCTCGGCCCAGTACTTC. Amino acids: CASSYPGVSAQYF. V is TRBV6-5 and J is TRBJ2-5, with D perhaps matching TRBD2 (6 bases). The CDR3 has 13 amino acids. Germline CDR1 and CDR2: MNHEY and SVGAGI. Trimming pared 2 bases from V and 9 bases from J, leaving 13 bases between.